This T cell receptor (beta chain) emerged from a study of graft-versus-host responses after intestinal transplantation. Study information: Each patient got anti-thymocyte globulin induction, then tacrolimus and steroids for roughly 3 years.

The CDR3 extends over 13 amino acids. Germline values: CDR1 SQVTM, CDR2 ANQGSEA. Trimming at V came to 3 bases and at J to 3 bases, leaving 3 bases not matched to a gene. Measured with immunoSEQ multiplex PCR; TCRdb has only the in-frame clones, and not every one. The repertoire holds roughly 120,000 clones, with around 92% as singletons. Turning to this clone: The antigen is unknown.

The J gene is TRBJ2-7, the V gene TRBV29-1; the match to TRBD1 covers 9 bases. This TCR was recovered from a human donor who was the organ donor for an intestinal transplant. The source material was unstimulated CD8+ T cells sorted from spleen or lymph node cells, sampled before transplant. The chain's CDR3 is CSVEAGQGYEQYF. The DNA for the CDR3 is TGCAGCGTTGAGGCGGGACAGGGCTACGAGCAGTACTTC.